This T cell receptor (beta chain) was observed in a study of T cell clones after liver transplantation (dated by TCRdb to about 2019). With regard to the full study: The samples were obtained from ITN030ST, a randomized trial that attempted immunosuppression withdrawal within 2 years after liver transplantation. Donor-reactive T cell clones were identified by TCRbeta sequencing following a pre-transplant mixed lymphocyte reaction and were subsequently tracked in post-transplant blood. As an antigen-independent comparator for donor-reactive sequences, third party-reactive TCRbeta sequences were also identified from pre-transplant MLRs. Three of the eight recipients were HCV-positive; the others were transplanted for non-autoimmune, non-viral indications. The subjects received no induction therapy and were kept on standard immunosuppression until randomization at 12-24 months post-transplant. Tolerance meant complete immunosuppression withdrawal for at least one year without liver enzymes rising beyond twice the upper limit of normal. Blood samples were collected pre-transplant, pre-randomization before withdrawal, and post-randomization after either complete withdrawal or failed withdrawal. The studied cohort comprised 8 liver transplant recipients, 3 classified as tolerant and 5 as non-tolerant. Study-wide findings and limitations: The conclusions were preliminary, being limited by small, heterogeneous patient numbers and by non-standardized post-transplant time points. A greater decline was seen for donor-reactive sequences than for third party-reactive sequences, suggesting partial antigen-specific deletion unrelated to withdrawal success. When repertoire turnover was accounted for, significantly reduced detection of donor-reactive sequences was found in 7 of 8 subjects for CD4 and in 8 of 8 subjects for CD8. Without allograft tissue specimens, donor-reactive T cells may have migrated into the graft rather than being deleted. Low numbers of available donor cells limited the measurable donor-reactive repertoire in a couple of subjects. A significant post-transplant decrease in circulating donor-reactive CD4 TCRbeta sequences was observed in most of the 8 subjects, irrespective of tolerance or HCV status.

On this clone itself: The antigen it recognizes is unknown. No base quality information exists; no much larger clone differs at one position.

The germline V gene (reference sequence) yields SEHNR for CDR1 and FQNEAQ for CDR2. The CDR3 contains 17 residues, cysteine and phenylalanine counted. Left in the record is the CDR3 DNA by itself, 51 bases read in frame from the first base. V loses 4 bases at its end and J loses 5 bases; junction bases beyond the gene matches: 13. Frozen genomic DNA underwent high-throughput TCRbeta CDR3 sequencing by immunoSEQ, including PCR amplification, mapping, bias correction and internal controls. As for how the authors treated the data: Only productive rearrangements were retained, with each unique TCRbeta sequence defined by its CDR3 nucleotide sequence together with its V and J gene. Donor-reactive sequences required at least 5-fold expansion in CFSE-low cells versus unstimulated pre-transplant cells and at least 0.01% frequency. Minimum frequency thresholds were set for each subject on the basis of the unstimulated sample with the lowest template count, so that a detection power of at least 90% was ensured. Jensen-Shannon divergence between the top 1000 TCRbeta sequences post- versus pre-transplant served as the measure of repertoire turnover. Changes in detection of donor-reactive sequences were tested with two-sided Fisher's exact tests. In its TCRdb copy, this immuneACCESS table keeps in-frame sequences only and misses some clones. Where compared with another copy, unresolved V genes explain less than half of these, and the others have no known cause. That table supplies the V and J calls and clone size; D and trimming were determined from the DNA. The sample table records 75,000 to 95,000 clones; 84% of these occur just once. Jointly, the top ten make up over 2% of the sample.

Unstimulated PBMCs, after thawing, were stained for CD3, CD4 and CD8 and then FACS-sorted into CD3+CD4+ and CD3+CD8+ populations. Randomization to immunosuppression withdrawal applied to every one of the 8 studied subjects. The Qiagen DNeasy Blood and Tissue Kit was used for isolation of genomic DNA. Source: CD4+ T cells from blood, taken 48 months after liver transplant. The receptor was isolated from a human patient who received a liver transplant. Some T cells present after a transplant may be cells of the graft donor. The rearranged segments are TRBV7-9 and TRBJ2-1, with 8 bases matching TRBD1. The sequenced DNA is TGTGCCAGCAGCTCCGGGGTGGGCAGGGGGCATCACAATGAGCAGTTCTTC. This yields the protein CASSSGVGRGHHNEQFF.